This entry describes one T cell receptor beta chain. This sample was taken from a study of blood T cell repertoires in COVID-19. Sequencing used immunoSEQ multiplex PCR; TCRdb keeps in-frame clones, though not all of them. The top ten hold approximately 3.1% of the sample, which has about 340,000 clones, around four fifths seen once. The V gene end was trimmed by 5 bases and the J gene end by 2 bases; junction bases not matched to a gene: 14. The CDR3 is made up of 17 amino acids. From germline, CDR1 is SGHVS and CDR2 FNYEAQ. The rearrangement links TRBV7-6 to TRBJ1-2, with 7 nucleotides matching TRBD1. This clonotype originated in a man aged 25 to 40 with active or convalescent COVID-19. The source material was peripheral blood. Written as DNA, the CDR3 is TGTGCCAGCAGCCCTCGGACAGGACCCAGAGGAAACTATGGCTACACCTTC. Amino acids: CASSPRTGPRGNYGYTF.